The source of this T cell receptor (beta chain) is a study of OX40 agonist ivuxolimab in advanced cancers. Produced via immunoSEQ multiplex PCR; TCRdb's table is partial and in-frame only. The data contain about 14,000 clones, roughly 80% of them singletons. This CDR3 has 11 residues. Germline loops: CDR1 SGHTA, CDR2 FQGNSA. Between the trimmed V and J ends, which lost 3 bases and 6 bases, there was a span of 3 bases. The sequence was collected from an adult with an advanced solid tumor such as melanoma, head and neck, liver or kidney cancer. The sample consisted of CD4+ or CD8+ T cells sorted from blood, taken in a trial of the OX40 agonist ivuxolimab. J is TRBJ2-4 and V is TRBV7-2; D unclear. This chain's CDR3 is CASSFGNIQYF. CDR3 nucleotides: TGTGCCAGCAGCTTCGGAAACATTCAGTACTTC.